This T cell receptor (beta chain) stems from a study of cytomegalovirus exposure and HLA in healthy donors. Libraries were prepared by immunoSEQ multiplex PCR; TCRdb keeps only in-frame clonotypes and omits some of them. The table has some 98,000 clones, around 88% seen once. This CDR3 contains 12 residues. V dropped 5 bases and J dropped 5 bases, with 9 bases sitting between them. Germline V gene sequence: CDR1 MNHEY, CDR2 SMNVEV (reference sequence). The chain joins TRBV27 to TRBJ2-5, with D unresolved. This clonotype was obtained from a woman between 25 and 40 years old in good health and CMV-seronegative. Sequencing input: PBMCs. The CDR3 DNA is TGTGCCAGCAGTGGAAGAGGTGAGACCCAGTACTTC. Its protein product is CASSGRGETQYF.